This T cell receptor beta chain is from a study of T cell repertoires in cytomegalovirus infection. TCRdb called the reads again in MiXCR, with one record for every CDR3 protein. The sample carries some 180,000 distinct CDR3 sequences, 17% recorded once. Deletions cut 5 bases from V and 4 bases from J, with 14 bases between. This CDR3 comprises 14 residues. The V gene's germline CDR1 is MNHEY and CDR2 SVGEGT. Study results and limitations: Cumulative public TCR beta family frequency identified CMV carriers with the relevant HLA.

In regard to this clonotype: Its antigen is not identified.

The chain joins TRBV6-2 or TRBV6-3 to TRBJ1-1, with a possible D match to TRBD1 (5 bases). This sequence originates from a human donor in good health (CMV status not recorded). Some clones in this sample may be carry-over from other donors' samples. Sequencing input: CD8+ T cells from PBMCs. The CDR3 region has the DNA TGTGCCAGCAGTCCCTGGACGGGGGGCACTGAAGCTTTCTTT. Amino acid sequence: CASSPWTGGTEAFF.